The 32 T cell receptor beta chains in this list originate from one sample, sequenced in a study of spatial heterogeneity in lung cancer. Each CDR3 protein gets one entry after TCRdb re-called the 5' RACE reads with MiXCR. Of 60,000 to 90,000 distinct CDR3 sequences in the sample, about 7.8% are singletons; the top ten hold about 6.8%. Time point reported: sample taken at primary tumor resection. Sequencing used PBMCs, obtained at surgery. The receptor source for this set is a male donor with early-stage non-small cell lung cancer.

This clonotype was found many times. The chain employs TRBV6-2 or TRBV6-3 and TRBJ2-1; 7 bases match TRBD2. This CDR3 comprises 13 residues. The germline V gene has CDR1 MNHEY and CDR2 SVGEGT. V shed 8 bases, J shed 7 bases, and the junction held 8 bases outside the gene matches. The CDR3 is CASYKGGHNEQFF. CDR3 coding DNA: TGTGCCAGCTATAAGGGAGGGCATAATGAGCAGTTCTTC.

This clonotype was observed a handful of times. Here the CDR3 DNA reads TGTGCCAGCAGCCCCCCGGGGGGTCCGGGACAGGGTATCCAAGAGACCCAGTACTTC. Translation: CASSPPGGPGQGIQETQYF. V is TRBV7-6 and J is TRBJ2-5; 9 bases match TRBD1. V shed 5 bases and J 1 base; nucleotides not matched to a gene: 17. Germline-derived CDR1 and CDR2 are SGHVS and FNYEAQ. The CDR3 totals 19 residues.

There are a few counts of this clonotype. The chain recombines TRBV7-9 with TRBJ1-1; no reliable D call. Germline V lookup: CDR1 SEHNR, CDR2 FQNEAQ (reference sequence). The CDR3 is 16 amino acids. The V and J ends lost 4 bases and 1 base respectively, with 16 bases between them. CDR3 nucleotide sequence: TGTGCCAGCAGCTCCCCCGTCTGGGTACGGAACACTGAAGCTTTCTTT. It translates to CASSSPVWVRNTEAFF.

This clonotype occurred a few times. The V gene is TRBV4-1, the J gene TRBJ2-6, with D hard to call. The CDR3 is 15 residues long. CDR1 MGHRA and CDR2 YSYEKL come from the germline V gene. V was shortened by 4 bases and J by 0 bases, with 7 bases between the two germline ends. The CDR3 sequence: CASSRQVSGANVLTF. For the CDR3, the DNA is TGCGCCAGCAGCCGCCAGGTCTCTGGGGCCAACGTCCTGACTTTC.

The rearrangement links TRBV7-9 to TRBJ1-1; 8 positions match TRBD1. CDR1 SEHNR and CDR2 FQNEAQ come from the germline V gene (reference sequence). This CDR3 has 13 residues. Trimming took 8 bases from V and 5 from J; bases not matched to a gene: 7. As DNA, the CDR3 is TGTGCCAGCCGCGGACAGGGCGGAACTGAAGCTTTCTTT. This translates into CASRGQGGTEAFF.

This clonotype was observed a few times. J is TRBJ1-4 and V is TRBV18; the D is unclear. The V and J ends lost 2 bases and 5 bases respectively, with 12 bases between them. Germline assignment: CDR1 KGHSH and CDR2 LQKENI. The CDR3 has 15 amino acids. CDR3: CASSPMGTYNEKLFF. As DNA, the CDR3 is TGTGCCAGCTCACCAATGGGCACCTACAATGAAAAACTGTTTTTT. Full variable domain (remainder filled in from reference TRBV18 and TRBJ1-4): NAGVMQNPRHLVRRRGQEARLRCSPMKGHSHVYWYRQLPEEGLKFMVYLQKENIIDESGMPKERFSAEFPKEGPSILRIQQVVRGDSAAYFCASSPMGTYNEKLFFGSGTQLSVL.

This clonotype occurred many times. The chain combines TRBV3-1 with TRBJ1-1; perhaps TRBD1 as D (5 bases). The CDR3 spans 13 residues. The V and J ends lost 0 bases and 10 bases respectively, with 12 bases between them. Germline assignment: CDR1 LGHDT and CDR2 YNNKEL (reference sequence). In DNA, the CDR3 is TGTGCCAGCAGCCAAGAGACAGCTCCCAGAGCTTTCTTT. Its translation: CASSQETAPRAFF.

The table lists this clonotype with many counts. The DNA for the CDR3 is TGTGCCAGCGGCGGGATTGGGACGATTCTGGCCCTCCACTTT. Its translation is CASGGIGTILALHF. The chain couples TRBV2 to TRBJ1-6; perhaps TRBD1 as D (5 bases). Germline CDR1 reads SNHLY; CDR2 reads FYNNEI. CDR3 length: 14 amino acids. Trimming left V 8 bases short and J 14 bases short, with 22 bases between.

This chain joins TRBV7-8 and TRBJ1-1; D is unresolved. V shed 1 base and J shed 0 bases, with 15 bases lying between them. This CDR3 region has 17 residues. CDR1 SGHVS and CDR2 FQNEAQ come from the germline V gene. The DNA for the CDR3 is TGTGCCAGCAGCTTAGGTGGGCTATCCGCCGTGAACACTGAAGCTTTCTTT. It is translated as CASSLGGLSAVNTEAFF.

The chain combines TRBV6-2 or TRBV6-3 with TRBJ1-1; D is unresolved. Germline CDR1 MNHEY, CDR2 SVGEGT. Trimming removed 6 bases from V and 3 bases from J, with 11 bases in between. This CDR3 region has 13 residues. The CDR3 sequence is CASRQVVDTEAFF. As DNA, the CDR3 is TGTGCCAGCAGGCAAGTTGTAGACACTGAAGCTTTCTTT.

This chain uses TRBV27 with TRBJ2-1, with 12 bases lining up with TRBD2. Germline loops: CDR1 MNHEY, CDR2 SMNVEV (reference sequence). Trimming at V came to 6 bases and at J to 9 bases, leaving 3 bases not matched to a gene. This CDR3 comprises 13 residues. The DNA for the CDR3 is TGTGCCAGCAGGACTAGCGGGAGATCTGAGCAGTTCTTC. This sequence encodes CASRTSGRSEQFF.

The rearrangement uses TRBV6-1 and TRBJ2-2; TRBD1 is a possible D gene (6 bases). CDR3 size: 13 residues. The V end lost 2 bases, the J end lost 7 bases, and 8 bases lay between the germline ends. Germline V gene lookup returns CDR1 MNHNS and CDR2 SASEGT. This CDR3 reads CASSEQGFGELFF. The CDR3 DNA is TGTGCCAGCAGTGAACAGGGGTTCGGGGAGCTGTTTTTT.

This chain connects TRBV5-6 to TRBJ1-1, with 9 bases identical to TRBD1. Trimming removed 2 bases from V and 5 bases from J; junction bases left unmatched: 10. Germline values: CDR1 SGHDT, CDR2 YYEEEE. This CDR3 has 16 amino acids. The CDR3 region is CASSFRDRVLKTEAFF. As DNA, the CDR3 is TGTGCCAGCAGCTTCCGGGACAGGGTACTAAAAACTGAAGCTTTCTTT.

This clonotype was recorded at least ten times. The chain is built from TRBV20-1 and TRBJ2-1; perhaps D is TRBD1 or TRBD2 (6 bases each). Deletions cut 0 bases from V and 5 bases from J, with 14 bases between. This CDR3 comprises 15 residues. The V gene's germline CDR1 is DFQATT and CDR2 SNEGSKA (reference sequence). CDR3 loop: CSARDPGRDNNEQFF. CDR3 sequence (DNA): TGCAGTGCTAGAGATCCAGGGCGGGACAACAATGAGCAGTTCTTC.

Points on this clonotype: This may be a read error, as it is one base from a much larger clone. The chain employs TRBV10-3 and TRBJ2-4; D not certain. The CDR3 is made up of 16 amino acids. The germline CDR1 and CDR2 sequences are ENHRY and SYGVKD. CDR3 sequence reads: CGISEGQRLAKNIQYF. The CDR3 nucleotides read TGTGGCATCAGTGAAGGGCAGCGACTAGCCAAAAACATTCAGTACTTC.

This clonotype was observed at least ten times. The rearrangement links TRBV20-1 to TRBJ1-1; 7 bases are shared with TRBD1. CDR3 length: 16 residues. J was trimmed by 0 bases and V by 1 base; bases with no gene match: 8. Germline CDR1 DFQATT, CDR2 SNEGSKA (reference sequence). The chain's CDR3 is CSARAGTVLMNTEAFF. In nucleotides, the CDR3 is TGCAGTGCTAGAGCCGGGACAGTTCTTATGAACACTGAAGCTTTCTTT.

This clonotype was counted ten times or more. The chain is built from TRBV4-1 and TRBJ2-1, with D perhaps matching TRBD1 (8 bases). Per germline, CDR1 MGHRA and CDR2 YSYEKL. This CDR3 spans 16 amino acids. The V gene lost 5 bases and the J gene lost 4 bases, with 18 bases spanning the gap. CDR3 residues: CASSSGTGSRYNEQFF. The DNA for the CDR3 is TGCGCCAGCAGCAGCGGGACAGGTTCCCGTTACAATGAGCAGTTCTTC.

Ten or more counts support this clonotype. The rearrangement joins TRBV29-1 to TRBJ1-2; TRBD1 agrees at 9 bases. Per germline, CDR1 SQVTM and CDR2 ANQGSEA. V was pared by 0 bases and J by 3 bases, with 8 bases of the junction left unmatched. CDR3 length equals 16 residues. This chain's CDR3 is CSVEDVQGAPDYGYTF. For the CDR3, the DNA is TGCAGCGTTGAAGATGTACAGGGGGCGCCGGACTATGGCTACACCTTC.

This clonotype occurred many times. This rearrangement joins TRBV20-1 to TRBJ2-5; 14 nucleotides match TRBD2. CDR1 DFQATT and CDR2 SNEGSKA come from the germline V gene (reference sequence). Trimming cost V 5 bases and J 5 bases; bases outside gene matches: 10. The CDR3 consists of 16 residues. This chain's CDR3 is CSAPLTSGRAGETQYF. The CDR3 DNA is TGCAGTGCTCCCCTGACTAGCGGGAGGGCCGGTGAGACCCAGTACTTC.

There are many counts of this clonotype. The rearrangement joins TRBV9 to TRBJ2-1, with 9 bases identical to TRBD2. Germline CDR1 and CDR2: SGDLS and YYNGEE. The CDR3 is 19 amino acids. J was trimmed by 3 bases and V by 0 bases; bases with no gene match: 13. The CDR3 spells CASSVGGSGSGARYNEQFF. The DNA of the CDR3 is TGTGCCAGCAGCGTAGGTGGTAGCGGGAGCGGTGCACGCTACAATGAGCAGTTCTTC.

This clonotype was picked up many times. This chain connects TRBV19 to TRBJ2-7, with D possibly being TRBD1 or TRBD2 (5 bases each). V was clipped by 10 bases and J by 7 bases, with 20 bases between them. In germline, CDR1 is LNHDA, CDR2 SQIVND (reference sequence). The CDR3 is 13 amino acids. CDR3: CATGTDLEQEQYF. CDR3 sequence (DNA): TGTGCCACTGGGACGGACCTGGAGCAGGAGCAGTACTTC.

CDR3 sequence (DNA): TGCGCCAGCAGCTTGGTGTCAGGGAACAATATCTACACCTTC. It is translated as CASSLVSGNNIYTF. V and J are TRBV5-1 and TRBJ1-2; maybe TRBD1 (5 bases). Deletions cut 0 bases from V and 10 bases from J, with 16 bases between. The CDR3 has 14 amino acids. Per the germline V gene, CDR1 is SGHRS and CDR2 is YFSETQ.

This clonotype has a handful of counts. The chain couples TRBV4-1 to TRBJ1-5, with a tentative D call TRBD1 (5 bases). The ends were cut back, 3 bases at V and 5 bases at J, with 23 bases in the middle. The germline V gene encodes CDR1 MGHRA and CDR2 YSYEKL. The CDR3 is 18 amino acids. CDR3 in DNA: TGCGCCAGCAGCCAGCGTGGATTTGCGGCAGGGCTGGATCAGCCCCAGCATTTT. Translation: CASSQRGFAAGLDQPQHF.

This clonotype was observed a few times. The chain carries TRBV7-9 and TRBJ1-5; tentative D call: TRBD1 (5 bases). The CDR3 has 15 residues. The germline gives CDR1 SEHNR, CDR2 FQNEAQ (reference sequence). Trimming pared 5 bases from V and 3 bases from J, leaving 14 bases between. Written as DNA, the CDR3 is TGTGCCAGCAGCGCCGGGACGGATATCAATCAGCCCCAGCATTTT. This sequence encodes CASSAGTDINQPQHF.

This clonotype came up a few times. V is TRBV7-2 and J is TRBJ2-1, with D possibly being TRBD1 or TRBD2 (5 bases each). CDR1 is SGHTA and CDR2 is FQGNSA in the germline V gene. The CDR3 has 15 residues. Trimming took 5 bases from V and 1 from J, leaving 12 bases between them. CDR3 coding DNA: TGTGCCAGCAGCGGGGGAAACCCTTCCTACAATGAGCAGTTCTTC. Protein sequence: CASSGGNPSYNEQFF.

CDR3 region: CASRPVIGELFF. CDR3 in DNA: TGCGCCAGCAGACCCGTCATCGGGGAGCTGTTTTTT. The rearrangement links TRBV5-1 to TRBJ2-2; D uncertain. Germline V lookup: CDR1 SGHRS, CDR2 YFSETQ. This CDR3 comprises 12 residues. V was clipped by 5 bases and J by 7 bases, with 9 bases between them.

This clonotype was counted ten times or more. The chain recombines TRBV10-3 with TRBJ2-5; the D gene is possibly TRBD2 (6 bases). V was trimmed by 5 bases and J by 1 base, leaving 11 bases between them. This CDR3 spans 14 amino acids. Germline loops: CDR1 ENHRY, CDR2 SYGVKD. The CDR3 nucleotides read TGTGCCATCAGTCCGACAGCGGGCCAAGAGACCCAGTACTTC. The encoded protein is CAISPTAGQETQYF.

The table lists this clonotype with many counts. The chain couples TRBV6-2 or TRBV6-3 to TRBJ2-7; D is ambiguous. Between the trimmed V and J ends, which lost 5 bases and 7 bases, there was a span of 9 bases. The CDR3 runs 11 residues. CDR1 is MNHEY and CDR2 is SVGEGT in the germline V gene. Here the CDR3 reads CASSPGFEQYF. CDR3 nucleotide sequence: TGTGCCAGCAGTCCCGGGTTTGAGCAGTACTTC.

The chain couples TRBV10-3 to TRBJ1-1, with a possible D match to TRBD1 (6 bases). The CDR3 length is 13 residues. Germline CDR1 and CDR2: ENHRY and SYGVKD. Trimming took off 11 bases at V and 3 bases at J, with 16 bases between the two ends. CDR3 protein: CAAQTGRDTEAFF. CDR3 DNA sequence: TGTGCCGCCCAAACAGGGAGAGACACTGAAGCTTTCTTT.

This clonotype has a handful of counts. The rearrangement joins TRBV5-1 to TRBJ1-2; D might be TRBD1 (5 bases). The CDR3 totals 14 residues. The V gene's germline CDR1 is SGHRS and CDR2 YFSETQ. V lost 0 bases, J lost 8 bases, and 14 bases lay in between. CDR3 DNA sequence: TGCGCCAGCAGCTTGGCGACGGGGCCCAGAGGCTACACCTTC. Translation gives CASSLATGPRGYTF.

This clonotype has at least ten counts. The rearrangement links TRBV4-3 to TRBJ2-3, with unresolved D. V lost 1 base, J lost 2 bases, and 4 bases lay in between. Germline V gene data show CDR1 as LGHNA and CDR2 as YSLEER. CDR3 length equals 13 residues. Here the CDR3 reads CASSQVITDTQYF. Here the CDR3 DNA reads TGCGCCAGCAGCCAAGTCATCACAGATACGCAGTATTTT.

The table lists this clonotype with many counts. V gene TRBV20-1 combines with J gene TRBJ2-3; 8 bases are shared with TRBD2. Germline V gives CDR1 DFQATT, CDR2 SNEGSKA (reference sequence). This CDR3 comprises 13 residues. V was pared by 8 bases and J by 7 bases, with 11 bases of the junction left unmatched. CDR3 loop: CSWTSPSGYTQYF. CDR3 sequence (DNA): TGCAGTTGGACTAGCCCGAGCGGCTATACGCAGTATTTT.